Given below is one T cell receptor beta chain in context. What it binds is not known. The data belong to a study of T cells in narcolepsy. Study information: Healthy controls were enrolled alongside patients with narcolepsy type 1 or type 2.

V shed 3 bases and J shed 8 bases, with 13 bases lying between them. The CDR3 has 14 residues. Looked up from germline, CDR1 is SGHTA and CDR2 is FQGNSA. Study-level findings and limits: Some memory CD4+ repertoires had no autoreactive clone sequences. HCRT-specific and TRIB2-specific autoreactive clonotypes appeared among same-patient CSF and blood CD4+ clonotypes. Blood of same and different patients, but not healthy controls, reportedly held recurring autoreactive clonotypes.

The protocol was immunoSEQ multiplex PCR, while the TCRdb copy is restricted to in-frame clones and leaves out a portion. The table records 9,500 to 12,000 clones, 94% of them present only once. V usage is TRBV7-2 and J usage is TRBJ1-4; the D gene is possibly TRBD1 (5 bases). This clonotype originated in a human donor with narcolepsy. Sequenced: CD45RA- memory CD4+ T cells from PBMCs. The CDR3 coding sequence is TGTGCCAGCAGCTTCCAGGGCGGGGGGGAAAAACTGTTTTTT. Translation: CASSFQGGGEKLFF.